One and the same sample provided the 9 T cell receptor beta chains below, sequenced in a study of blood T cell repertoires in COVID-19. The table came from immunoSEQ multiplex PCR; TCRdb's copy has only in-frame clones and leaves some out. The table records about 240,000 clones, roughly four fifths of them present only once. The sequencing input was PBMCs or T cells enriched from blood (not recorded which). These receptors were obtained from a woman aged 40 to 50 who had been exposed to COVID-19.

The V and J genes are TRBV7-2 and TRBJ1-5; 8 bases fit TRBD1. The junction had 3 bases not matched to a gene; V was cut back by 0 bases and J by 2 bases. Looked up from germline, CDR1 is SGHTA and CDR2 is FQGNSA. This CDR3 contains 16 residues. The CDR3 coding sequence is TGTGCCAGCAGCTTAGCACAGGGGGGCGGCAATCAGCCCCAGCATTTT. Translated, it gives CASSLAQGGGNQPQHF. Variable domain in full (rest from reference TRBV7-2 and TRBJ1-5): GAGVSQSPSNKVTEKGKDVELRCDPISGHTALYWYRQSLGQGLEFLIYFQGNSAPDKSGLPSDRFSAERTGGSVSTLTIQRTQQEDSAVYLCASSLAQGGGNQPQHFGDGTRLSIL.

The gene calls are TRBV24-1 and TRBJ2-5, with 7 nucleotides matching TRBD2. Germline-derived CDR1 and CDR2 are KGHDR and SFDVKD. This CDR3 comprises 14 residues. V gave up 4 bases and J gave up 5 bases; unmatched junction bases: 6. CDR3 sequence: CATSDPGGGETQYF. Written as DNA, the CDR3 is TGTGCCACCAGTGACCCGGGGGGTGGTGAGACCCAGTACTTC.

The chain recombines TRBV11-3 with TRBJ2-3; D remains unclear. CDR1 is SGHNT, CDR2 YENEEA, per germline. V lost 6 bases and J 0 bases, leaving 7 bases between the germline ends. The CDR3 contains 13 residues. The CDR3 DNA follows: TGTGCCAGCAGGGCCTCTAGCACAGATACGCAGTATTTT. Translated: CASRASSTDTQYF. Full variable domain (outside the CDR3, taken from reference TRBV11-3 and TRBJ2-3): EAGVVQSPRYKIIEKKQPVAFWCNPISGHNTLYWYLQNLGQGPELLIRYENEEAVDDSQLPKDRFSAERLKGVDSTLKIQPAELGDSAVYLCASRASSTDTQYFGPGTRLTVL.

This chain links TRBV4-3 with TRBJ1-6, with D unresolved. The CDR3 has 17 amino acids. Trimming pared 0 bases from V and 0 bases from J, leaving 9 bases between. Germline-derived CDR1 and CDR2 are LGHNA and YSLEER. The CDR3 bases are TGCGCCAGCAGCCAAGATCGTGGGAGCTCCTATAATTCACCCCTCCACTTT. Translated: CASSQDRGSSYNSPLHF.

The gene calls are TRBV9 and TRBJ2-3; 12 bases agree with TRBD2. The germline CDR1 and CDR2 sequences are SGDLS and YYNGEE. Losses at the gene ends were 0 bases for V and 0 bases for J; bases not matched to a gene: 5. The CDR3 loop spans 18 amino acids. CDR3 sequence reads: CASSVDTSGGQSTDTQYF. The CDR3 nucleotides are TGTGCCAGCAGCGTAGATACTAGCGGGGGGCAAAGCACAGATACGCAGTATTTT. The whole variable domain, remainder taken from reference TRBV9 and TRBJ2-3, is DSGVTQTPKHLITATGQRVTLRCSPRSGDLSVYWYQQSLDQGLQFLIQYYNGEERAKGNILERFSAQQFPDLHSELNLSSLELGDSALYFCASSVDTSGGQSTDTQYFGPGTRLTVL.

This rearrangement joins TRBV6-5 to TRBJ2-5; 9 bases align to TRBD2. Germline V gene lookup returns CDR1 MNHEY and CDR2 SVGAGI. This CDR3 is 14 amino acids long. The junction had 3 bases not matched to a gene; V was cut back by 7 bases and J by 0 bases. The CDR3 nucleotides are TGTGCCAGCACGAGCGGGGGGAACCAAGAGACCCAGTACTTC. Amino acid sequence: CASTSGGNQETQYF.

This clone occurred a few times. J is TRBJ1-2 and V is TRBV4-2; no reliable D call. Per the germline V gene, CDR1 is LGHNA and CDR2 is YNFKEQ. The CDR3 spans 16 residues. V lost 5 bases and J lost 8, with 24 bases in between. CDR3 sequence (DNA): TGTGCCAGCAGCAAAGGCGAGGGTCCAAGGTCCTGGGGCTACACCTTC. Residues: CASSKGEGPRSWGYTF.

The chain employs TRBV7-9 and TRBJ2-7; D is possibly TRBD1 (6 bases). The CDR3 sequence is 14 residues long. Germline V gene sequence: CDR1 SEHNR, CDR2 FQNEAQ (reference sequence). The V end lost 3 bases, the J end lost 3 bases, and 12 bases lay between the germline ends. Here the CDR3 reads CASSFRGRDYEQYF. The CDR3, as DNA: TGTGCCAGCAGCTTCAGGGGAAGAGACTACGAGCAGTACTTC.

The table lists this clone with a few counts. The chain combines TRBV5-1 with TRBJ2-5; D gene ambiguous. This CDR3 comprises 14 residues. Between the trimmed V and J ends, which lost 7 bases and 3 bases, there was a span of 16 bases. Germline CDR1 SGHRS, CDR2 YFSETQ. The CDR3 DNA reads TGCGCCAGCGGCCGGAACAGCAACGAAGAGACCCAGTACTTC. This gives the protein CASGRNSNEETQYF. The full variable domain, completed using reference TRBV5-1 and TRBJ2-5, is KAGVTQTPRYLIKTRGQQVTLSCSPISGHRSVSWYQQTPGQGLQFLFEYFSETQRNKGNFPGRFSGRQFSNSRSEMNVSTLELGDSALYLCASGRNSNEETQYFGPGTRLLVL.